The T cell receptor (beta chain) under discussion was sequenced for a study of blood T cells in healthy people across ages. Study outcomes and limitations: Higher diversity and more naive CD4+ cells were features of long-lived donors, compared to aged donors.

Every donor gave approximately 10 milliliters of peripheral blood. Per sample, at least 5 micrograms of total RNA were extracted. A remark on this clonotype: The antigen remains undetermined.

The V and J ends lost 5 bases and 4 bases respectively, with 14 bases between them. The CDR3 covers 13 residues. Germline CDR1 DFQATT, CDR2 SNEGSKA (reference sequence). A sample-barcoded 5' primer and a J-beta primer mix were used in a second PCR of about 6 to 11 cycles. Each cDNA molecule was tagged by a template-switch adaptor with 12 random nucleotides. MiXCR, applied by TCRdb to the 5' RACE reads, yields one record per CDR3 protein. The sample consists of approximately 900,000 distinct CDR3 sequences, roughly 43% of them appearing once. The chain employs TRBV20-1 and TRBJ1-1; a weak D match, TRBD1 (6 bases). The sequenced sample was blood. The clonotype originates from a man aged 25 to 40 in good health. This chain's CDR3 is CSAWTGGPTEAFF. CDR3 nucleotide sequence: TGCAGTGCTTGGACGGGGGGCCCCACTGAAGCTTTCTTT.